These T cell receptor beta chains were read from a single sample in a study of CD8 T cells in ankylosing spondylitis. TCRdb recomputed calls from the 5' RACE reads with MiXCR, one row per CDR3 protein. Of 380,000 or so distinct CDR3 sequences in the sample, about 20% are singletons; the top ten hold about an eighth. Material: blood, either unsorted or a sorted T cell fraction (not recorded which). The receptors originated from a male donor with ankylosing spondylitis or in good health (not recorded which). CDR3s include the opening cysteine and the closing phenylalanine or tryptophan. Each record gives: clone size, D gene, CDR3 length, V gene, J gene, CDR3 protein, CDR3 DNA. A D gene is named only where the DNA matches it firmly. Size tells how often a clone was seen (once, few, many) or the class of an expanded clone, and some rows leave it out.

>few|TRBD1|14|TRBV29-1|TRBJ2-5
CSGVPQGARETQYF
TGCAGCGGTGTTCCACAGGGGGCGAGGGAGACCCAGTACTTC
>.|TRBD1|15|TRBV15|TRBJ1-1
CATSRSRGPGTEAFF
TGTGCCACCAGCAGATCCAGGGGGCCGGGGACTGAAGCTTTCTTT
>few|TRBD1|15|TRBV2|TRBJ2-7
CASRPGTGILHEQYF
TGTGCCAGCAGGCCTGGGACAGGGATCCTCCACGAGCAGTACTTC
>.|.|13|TRBV15|TRBJ2-3
CATWEQGTDTQYF
TGTGCCACCTGGGAACAGGGCACAGATACGCAGTATTTT
>few|.|14|TRBV20-1|TRBJ2-1
CSAGLDRVYNEQFF
TGCAGTGCTGGACTAGACAGGGTGTACAATGAGCAGTTCTTC
>.|TRBD1|15|TRBV6-1|TRBJ2-3
CASRAGQGSGDTQYF
TGTGCCAGCAGGGCGGGACAGGGATCGGGAGATACGCAGTATTTT
>few|TRBD2|12|TRBV30|TRBJ2-1
CAWILAGAEQFF
TGTGCCTGGATCCTAGCGGGGGCGGAGCAGTTCTTC
>.|.|15|TRBV5-6|TRBJ2-6
CASSRKLGGANVLTF
TGTGCCAGCAGCAGGAAGTTGGGTGGGGCCAACGTCCTGACTTTC
>few|.|15|TRBV12-3/TRBV12-4|TRBJ1-1
CASIKLRKGNTEAFF
TGTGCCAGCATTAAGCTAAGAAAAGGGAACACTGAAGCTTTCTTT
>few|.|14|TRBV20-1|TRBJ1-2
CSARDPLIPVNYTF
TGCAGTGCTAGAGATCCGTTGATCCCCGTCAACTACACCTTC
>few|.|11|TRBV7-9|TRBJ2-2
CASSLQVELFF
TGTGCCAGCAGCTTACAGGTGGAGCTGTTTTTT
>few|TRBD1|16|TRBV7-9|TRBJ1-2
CASSSSGQGYFYGYTF
TGTGCCAGCAGCTCATCGGGACAGGGATACTTCTATGGCTACACCTTC
>.|.|13|TRBV3-1|TRBJ2-2
CASSPYHVGELFF
TGTGCCAGCAGCCCCTATCATGTCGGGGAGCTGTTTTTT
>.|.|14|TRBV12-3/TRBV12-4|TRBJ1-5
CASSLGNGNQPQHF
TGTGCCAGCAGTTTAGGCAACGGCAATCAGCCCCAGCATTTT
>.|TRBD2|18|TRBV13|TRBJ2-1
CALSLSRLAENSYNEQFF
TGTGCCCTCAGTTTAAGCAGACTAGCTGAAAACTCCTACAATGAGCAGTTCTTC
>.|.|13|TRBV4-1|TRBJ2-7
CASSRTSTYEQYF
TGCGCCAGCAGCCGGACGAGTACCTACGAGCAGTACTTC
>.|.|14|TRBV30|TRBJ2-1
CAWSVIRGYTEQFF
TGTGCCTGGAGTGTAATTCGGGGGTACACTGAGCAGTTCTTC
>few|TRBD1|13|TRBV7-8|TRBJ1-2
CASSEQGVGGYTF
TGTGCCAGCAGCGAACAGGGGGTGGGTGGCTACACCTTC
>few|.|15|TRBV27|TRBJ2-1
CASSLFGTLYNEQFF
TGTGCCAGCAGTTTATTTGGGACACTGTACAATGAGCAGTTCTTC
>.|TRBD2|16|TRBV7-8|TRBJ2-3
CASSLLRGVGQDTQYF
TGTGCCAGCAGCTTATTGCGGGGGGTCGGGCAGGATACGCAGTATTTT
>many|.|14|TRBV28|TRBJ1-6
CASSPRDTGRTLHF
TGTGCCAGCAGCCCCCGGGACACGGGAAGAACCCTCCACTTT
>.|.|16|TRBV12-3/TRBV12-4|TRBJ1-2
CASSPIGRTADYGYTF
TGTGCCAGCAGTCCTATTGGACGGACGGCCGATTATGGCTACACCTTC
>.|TRBD2|19|TRBV7-3|TRBJ2-6
CASSSPGLAGGSGANVLTF
TGTGCCAGCAGCTCTCCGGGACTAGCGGGGGGCTCTGGGGCCAACGTCCTGACTTTC
>few|.|14|TRBV5-6|TRBJ2-7
CASSLVWGTYEQYF
TGTGCCAGCAGCTTGGTGTGGGGAACCTACGAGCAGTACTTC
>.|.|15|TRBV5-1|TRBJ2-7
CASSSTWEQGYEQYF
TGCGCCAGCAGTTCGACCTGGGAACAAGGATACGAGCAGTACTTC
>many|TRBD2|13|TRBV29-1|TRBJ2-1
CSVDRPSGAEQFF
TGCAGCGTTGATAGGCCTAGCGGGGCTGAGCAGTTCTTC